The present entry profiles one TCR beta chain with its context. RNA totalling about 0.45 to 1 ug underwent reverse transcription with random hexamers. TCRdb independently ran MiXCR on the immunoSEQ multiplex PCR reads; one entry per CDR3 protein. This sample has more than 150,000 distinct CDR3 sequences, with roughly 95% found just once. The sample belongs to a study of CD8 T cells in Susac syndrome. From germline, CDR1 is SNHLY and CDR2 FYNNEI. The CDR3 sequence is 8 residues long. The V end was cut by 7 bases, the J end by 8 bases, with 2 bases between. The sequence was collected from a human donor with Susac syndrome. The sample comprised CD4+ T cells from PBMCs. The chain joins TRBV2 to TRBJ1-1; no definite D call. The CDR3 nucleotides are TGTGCCAGCACCGAAGCTTTCTTT. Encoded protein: CASTEAFF.